These T cell receptor beta chains were read from a single sample in a study of shared clonotypes between healthy human individuals. TCRdb's copy holds only in-frame clones and misses some; the assay was immunoSEQ multiplex PCR. The table records around 2.1 million clones, around 95% of them present only once. The sample was naive CD4+ T cells sorted from blood. These receptors originate from a man between 18 and 35 years old in good health. CDR3s leave out the opening cysteine and the closing phenylalanine or tryptophan. Each record gives: V gene, J gene, clone size, CDR3 protein. Part of the rows lack a size; the others show once, few, many or a class for expanded clones.

TRBV7-2,TRBJ2-3,NA,ASSFASTDTQY
TRBV9,TRBJ1-5,NA,ASSSGATGGNQPQH
TRBV5-5,TRBJ2-7,once,ASGRTSPFYEQY
TRBV30,TRBJ2-5,NA,AWNRGLQETQY
TRBV28,TRBJ2-7,NA,ASSSPGQGGYEQY
TRBV5-1,TRBJ2-2,NA,ASSLVGGLKLF
TRBV9,TRBJ2-7,NA,ASSVAGEFGYEQY
TRBV6-6,TRBJ2-3,NA,ASSFGLTDTQY
TRBV7-3,TRBJ2-1,once,ASSLSGGSSYNEQF
TRBV9,TRBJ2-5,NA,ASSAGQGDRKTQY
TRBV5-4,TRBJ2-7,NA,ASSLWDTYEQY
TRBV28,TRBJ2-2,NA,ASTPGLDRVTGELF
TRBV6-1,TRBJ1-3,NA,ASSEITTVSGNTIY
TRBV5-4,TRBJ2-2,once,ASSLALVSTGELF
TRBV19,TRBJ2-6,NA,ASSDRGQVAGANVLT
TRBV7-2,TRBJ2-3,once,ASSAEPRNTDTQY
TRBV19,TRBJ1-5,NA,ASRTLGQYSNQPQH
TRBV9,TRBJ2-2,NA,ASSASLGNTGELF
TRBV28,TRBJ2-5,NA,ASIAPGAAETQY
TRBV7-5,TRBJ1-2,once,ARSLILRGTTNYGYT
TRBV11-2,TRBJ2-2,NA,ASSRGRADSELF
TRBV6-5,TRBJ2-3,NA,ASSRQGIDTQY
TRBV4-1,TRBJ2-4,NA,ASSQEEVAKNIQY
TRBV6-5,TRBJ2-1,NA,ASRVLAGGRNEQF
TRBV6-5,TRBJ1-1,NA,ASAGQGNTEAF
TRBV5-1,TRBJ2-3,NA,ASSLGTSGDTQY
TRBV28,TRBJ1-1,NA,ATRQQNTEAF
TRBV6-5,TRBJ1-4,NA,ASSPDRVGEKLF
TRBV5-6,TRBJ1-5,NA,ASSNKPGQNQPQH
TRBV10-3,TRBJ2-7,NA,AISGGNPNSPLYEQY
TRBV5-1,TRBJ1-1,NA,ASSLAFLNTEAF
TRBV30,TRBJ1-2,NA,AWSGNSRYGYT
TRBV10-2,TRBJ1-5,NA,ASSETGNQPQH
TRBV18,TRBJ1-1,NA,ASSLNRVNTEAF
TRBV6-6,TRBJ1-1,NA,ASSYLESMNTEAF
TRBV6-5,TRBJ2-7,NA,ASSQYRGALSEQY
TRBV5-1,TRBJ2-3,NA,ASSTPSGSDTQY